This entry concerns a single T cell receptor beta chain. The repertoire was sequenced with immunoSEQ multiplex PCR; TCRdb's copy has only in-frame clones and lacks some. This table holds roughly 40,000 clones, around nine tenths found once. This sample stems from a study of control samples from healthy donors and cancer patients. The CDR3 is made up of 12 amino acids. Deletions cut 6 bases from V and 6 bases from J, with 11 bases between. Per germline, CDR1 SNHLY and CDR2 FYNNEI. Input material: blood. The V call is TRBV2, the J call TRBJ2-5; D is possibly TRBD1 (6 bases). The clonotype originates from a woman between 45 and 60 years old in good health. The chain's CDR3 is CASSRDIQTQYF. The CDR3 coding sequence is TGTGCCAGCAGCCGGGACATCCAGACCCAGTACTTC.